Below are 14 T cell receptor beta chains sequenced from a single sample in a study of CD4 T cells in relation to SARS-CoV-2 and coronaviruses (dated by TCRdb to the early 2020s). The antigens for these receptors are not known. Library preparation used the immunoSEQ multiplex PCR assay. Here the immuneACCESS table is served through TCRdb, limited to in-frame sequences with V and J called. Missing clones are a known gap in these copies; in checked studies unresolved V genes cover under half, and the rest lacks a known reason. The sample contains approximately 41,000 clones, over 75% of them found a single time. The leading ten clones occupy 1% to 1.5% of the sample. Input material: naive CD4+ T cells from PBMCs, cultured in vitro. Read against the paper, the sample's cell subset or site label means: naive CD4+ T cells isolated by negative enrichment. These receptors originate from an adult with COVID-19.

The genes are TRBV28 and TRBJ1-3; no reliable D call. Germline V gives CDR1 MDHEN, CDR2 SYDVKM. V was trimmed by 7 bases and J by 0 bases, leaving 13 bases between them. CDR3 length equals 15 residues. Here the CDR3 reads CASMGSASSGNTIYF. CDR3 nucleotides: TGTGCCAGCATGGGGTCGGCGAGCTCTGGAAACACCATATATTTT. Complete variable domain (other parts from reference TRBV28 and TRBJ1-3): DVKVTQSSRYLVKRTGEKVFLECVQDMDHENMFWYRQDPGLGLRLIYFSYDVKMKEKGDIPEGYSVSREKKERFSLILESASTNQTSMYLCASMGSASSGNTIYFGEGSWLTVV.

This clone appeared a single time. This sequence joins TRBV6-5 and TRBJ2-5; D may be TRBD1 (6 bases). Germline V CDR1 and CDR2: MNHEY, SVGAGI. Trimming shortened V by 2 bases and J by 1 base, and 8 bases separated the two germline ends. This CDR3 has 14 amino acids. CDR3 sequence reads: CASSYQDSQETQYF. The CDR3 DNA reads as TGTGCCAGCAGTTACCAGGACAGCCAAGAGACCCAGTACTTC.

The V and J genes are TRBV24-1 and TRBJ2-5; the D gene is possibly TRBD2 (5 bases). The germline gives CDR1 KGHDR, CDR2 SFDVKD. V was trimmed by 3 bases and J by 4 bases, leaving 14 bases between them. The CDR3 spans 15 residues. In DNA form, the CDR3 reads TGTGCCACCAGTGATCGATTGACCGGAGGAGAGACCCAGTACTTC. The encoded protein is CATSDRLTGGETQYF.

V and J are TRBV10-2 and TRBJ1-1; D gene unclear. This CDR3 spans 12 amino acids. Germline-derived CDR1 and CDR2 are WSHSY and SAAADI. The ends were cut back, 7 bases at V and 11 bases at J, with 17 bases in the middle. CDR3 sequence: CASKDSSRVAFF. The CDR3 nucleotides read TGCGCCAGCAAAGACTCGTCACGGGTGGCTTTCTTT.

The chain joins TRBV3-1 (or the pseudogene TRBV3-2) to TRBJ1-1, with 8 bases that match TRBD1. The germline V gene has CDR1 LGHDT and CDR2 YNNKEL (reference sequence). The CDR3 covers 15 residues. V lost 5 bases, J lost 5 bases, and 10 bases stayed unmatched. CDR3 sequence reads: CASSFIHRGNTEAFF. CDR3 in DNA: TGTGCCAGCAGCTTCATACACAGGGGGAATACTGAAGCTTTCTTT.

J is TRBJ1-5 and V is TRBV19; no definite D call. V was pared by 6 bases and J by 2 bases, with 11 bases between. CDR1 and CDR2 from the germline V gene are LNHDA and SQIVND (reference sequence). This CDR3 comprises 14 residues. The CDR3 here is CASSWTGGNQPQHF. The DNA of the CDR3 is TGTGCCAGTAGCTGGACTGGGGGCAATCAGCCCCAGCATTTT.

This rearrangement joins TRBV11-2 to TRBJ1-5, with 10 bases fitting TRBD1. V was pared by 5 bases and J by 9 bases, with 10 bases of the junction left unmatched. The CDR3 is 15 amino acids. Germline CDR1 reads SGHAT; CDR2 reads FQNNGV. The CDR3 loop is CASSVGQGEVRPQHF. DNA for the CDR3: TGTGCCAGCAGCGTCGGACAGGGGGAGGTTCGGCCCCAGCATTTT.

This clone was recorded once. V usage is TRBV10-2 and J usage is TRBJ2-7, with a weak D call TRBD2 (5 bases). The CDR3 consists of 16 residues. V shed 0 bases and J shed 7 bases, with 19 bases lying between them. The germline gives CDR1 WSHSY, CDR2 SAAADI. CDR3 bases: TGCGCCAGCAGTGAGTCGTTTTTGGGGTCTTCGGGGGAGCAGTACTTC. It encodes CASSESFLGSSGEQYF.

V and J are TRBV28 and TRBJ1-5; D remains ambiguous. CDR3 length equals 14 residues. V lost 2 bases and J lost 12, with 17 bases in between. The V gene's germline CDR1 is MDHEN and CDR2 SYDVKM. The CDR3 loop is CASSLRSGRIVQHF. CDR3 nucleotide sequence: TGTGCCAGCAGTTTAAGGTCCGGACGTATTGTCCAGCATTTT.

V and J are TRBV3-1 (or the pseudogene TRBV3-2) and TRBJ2-3; D uncertain. The V and J ends lost 4 bases and 6 bases respectively, with 8 bases between them. The CDR3 is 12 residues long. The germline CDR1 and CDR2 sequences are LGHDT and YNNKEL (reference sequence). The CDR3 is CASSPPGDTQYF. The CDR3 nucleotides read TGTGCCAGCAGCCCCCCGGGTGATACGCAGTATTTT.

This clone appeared a few times. The rearrangement joins TRBV3-1 (or the pseudogene TRBV3-2) to TRBJ2-5; 12 positions match TRBD1. Germline CDR1 and CDR2: LGHDT and YNNKEL (reference sequence). The CDR3 spans 15 residues. V trimming: 4 bases; J trimming: 8 bases; junction bases outside the gene matches: 8. The DNA of the CDR3 is TGTGCCAGCAGCCCCCGGGACAGGGGGCAGAAAACCCAGTACTTC. Its protein product is CASSPRDRGQKTQYF.

Only a few counts were recorded for this clone. The rearrangement uses TRBV30 and TRBJ1-2, with D uncertain. V lost 2 bases, J lost 7 bases, and 11 bases lay in between. The CDR3 contains 12 residues. Germline lookup yields CDR1 GTSNPN and CDR2 SVGIG (reference sequence). Here the CDR3 DNA reads TGTGCCTGGAGTCCGTTATTTCGTGGCTACACCTTC. Translation gives CAWSPLFRGYTF.

This clone was seen only a few times. The chain links TRBV7-9 to TRBJ2-7, with D uncertain. The CDR3 sequence is 11 residues long. Germline values: CDR1 SEHNR, CDR2 FQNEAQ (reference sequence). V lost 2 bases, J lost 4 bases, and 3 bases lay in between. The CDR3 nucleotides read TGTGCCAGCAGCTTAAGTTACGAGCAGTACTTC. This encodes CASSLSYEQYF. The variable domain in full, with the rest retrieved from reference TRBV7-9 and TRBJ2-7, is DTGVSQNPRHKITKRGQNVTFRCDPISEHNRLYWYRQTLGQGPEFLTYFQNEAQLEKSRLLSDRFSAERPKGSFSTLEIQRTEQGDSAMYLCASSLSYEQYFGPGTRLTVT.

As to this clone: Different DNA sequences within this sample yield the same CDR3. This sequence joins TRBV18 and TRBJ1-5; 8 nucleotides align to TRBD1. J gave up 4 bases and V 2 bases, and 4 bases lay outside the gene matches. The CDR3 runs to 15 residues. Germline V gene sequence: CDR1 KGHSH, CDR2 LQKENI. The CDR3 sequence is CASSPGQGGNQPQHF. CDR3 nucleotides: TGTGCCAGCTCACCAGGACAGGGAGGAAATCAGCCCCAGCATTTT.